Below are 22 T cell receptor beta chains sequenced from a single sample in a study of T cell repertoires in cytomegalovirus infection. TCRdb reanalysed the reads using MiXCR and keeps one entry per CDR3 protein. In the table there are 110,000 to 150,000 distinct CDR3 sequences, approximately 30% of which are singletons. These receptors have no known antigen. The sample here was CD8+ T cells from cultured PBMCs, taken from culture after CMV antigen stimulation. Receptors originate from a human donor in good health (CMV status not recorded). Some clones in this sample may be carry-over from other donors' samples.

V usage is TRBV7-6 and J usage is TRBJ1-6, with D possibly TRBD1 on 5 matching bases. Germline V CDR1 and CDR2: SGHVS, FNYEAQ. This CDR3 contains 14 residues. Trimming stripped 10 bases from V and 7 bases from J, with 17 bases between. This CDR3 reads CAIQRDAGNSPLHF. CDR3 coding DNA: TGTGCCATCCAGCGCGATGCAGGGAATTCACCCCTCCACTTT.

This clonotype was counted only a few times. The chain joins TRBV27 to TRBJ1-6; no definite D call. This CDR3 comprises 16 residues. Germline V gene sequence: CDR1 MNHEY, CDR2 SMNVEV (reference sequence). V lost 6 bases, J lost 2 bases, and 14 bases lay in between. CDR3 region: CASRWEGSTYNSPLHF. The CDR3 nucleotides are TGTGCCAGCAGATGGGAGGGCTCTACCTATAATTCACCCCTCCACTTT.

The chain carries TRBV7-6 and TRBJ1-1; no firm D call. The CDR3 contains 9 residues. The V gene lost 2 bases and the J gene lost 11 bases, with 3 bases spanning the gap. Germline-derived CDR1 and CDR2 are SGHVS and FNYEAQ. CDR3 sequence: CASSLNAFF. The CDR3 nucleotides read TGTGCCAGCAGCTTAAATGCTTTCTTT.

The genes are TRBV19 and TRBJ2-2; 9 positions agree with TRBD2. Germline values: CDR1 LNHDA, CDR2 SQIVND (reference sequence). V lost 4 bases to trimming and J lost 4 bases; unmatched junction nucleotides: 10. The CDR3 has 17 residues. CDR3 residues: CASSSRSSGVGTGELFF. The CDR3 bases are TGTGCCAGTAGTAGCCGCTCTAGCGGGGTCGGCACCGGGGAGCTGTTTTTT.

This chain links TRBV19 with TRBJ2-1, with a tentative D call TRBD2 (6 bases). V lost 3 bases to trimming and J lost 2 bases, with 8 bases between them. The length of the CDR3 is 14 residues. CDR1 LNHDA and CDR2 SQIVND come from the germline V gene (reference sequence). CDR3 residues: CASSMGGAYNEQFF. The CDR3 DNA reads TGTGCCAGTAGTATGGGAGGCGCCTACAATGAGCAGTTCTTC.

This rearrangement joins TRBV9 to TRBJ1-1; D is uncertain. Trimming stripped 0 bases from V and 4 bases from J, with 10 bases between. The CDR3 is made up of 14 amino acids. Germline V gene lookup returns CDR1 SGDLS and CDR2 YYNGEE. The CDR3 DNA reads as TGTGCCAGCAGCGTAGAAGACTTGAGCACTGAAGCTTTCTTT. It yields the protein CASSVEDLSTEAFF.

CDR3 nucleotides: TGTGCCAGCAGCCGAGAGGGGGGGGACACTGAAGCTTTCTTT. It is translated as CASSREGGDTEAFF. The V gene is TRBV4-2, the J gene TRBJ1-1, with D maybe TRBD1 (6 bases). CDR3 length: 14 amino acids. Germline loops: CDR1 LGHNA, CDR2 YNFKEQ. Trimming removed 4 bases at V and 3 bases at J, with 12 bases between.

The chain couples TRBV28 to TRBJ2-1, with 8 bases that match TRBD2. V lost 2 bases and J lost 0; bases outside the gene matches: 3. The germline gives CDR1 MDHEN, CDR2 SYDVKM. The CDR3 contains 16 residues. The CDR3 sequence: CASSLVLAGSYNEQFF. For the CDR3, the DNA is TGTGCCAGCAGTTTAGTCCTAGCGGGCTCCTACAATGAGCAGTTCTTC.

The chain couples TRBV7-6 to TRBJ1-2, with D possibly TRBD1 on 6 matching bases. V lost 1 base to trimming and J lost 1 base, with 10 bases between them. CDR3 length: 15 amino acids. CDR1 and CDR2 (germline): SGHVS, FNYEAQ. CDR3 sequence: CASSLEAGVNYGYTF. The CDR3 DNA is TGTGCCAGCAGCTTAGAGGCAGGGGTTAACTATGGCTACACCTTC.

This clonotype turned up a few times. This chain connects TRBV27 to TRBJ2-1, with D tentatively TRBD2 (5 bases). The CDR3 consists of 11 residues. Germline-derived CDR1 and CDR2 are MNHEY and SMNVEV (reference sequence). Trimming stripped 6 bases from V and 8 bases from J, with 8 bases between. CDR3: CASSSGDEQFF. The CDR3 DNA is TGTGCCAGCAGCTCCGGGGATGAGCAGTTCTTC.

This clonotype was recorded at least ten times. In DNA form, the CDR3 reads TGTGCCAGCACTCCCTCGGAGCCCCACGGGAGCAATCAGCCCCAGCATTTT. It encodes CASTPSEPHGSNQPQHF. The chain links TRBV6-8 to TRBJ1-5, with D uncertain. Germline loops: CDR1 MNHGY, CDR2 SAAAGT. V lost 7 bases, J lost 1 base, and 20 bases lay in between. This CDR3 contains 17 residues.

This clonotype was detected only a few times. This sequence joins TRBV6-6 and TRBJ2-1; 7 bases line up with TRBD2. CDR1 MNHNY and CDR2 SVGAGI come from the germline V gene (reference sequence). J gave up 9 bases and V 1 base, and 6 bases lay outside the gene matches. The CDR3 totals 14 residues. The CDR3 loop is CASSYFAGEGEQFF. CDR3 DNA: TGTGCCAGCAGTTACTTTGCGGGGGAGGGTGAGCAGTTCTTC.

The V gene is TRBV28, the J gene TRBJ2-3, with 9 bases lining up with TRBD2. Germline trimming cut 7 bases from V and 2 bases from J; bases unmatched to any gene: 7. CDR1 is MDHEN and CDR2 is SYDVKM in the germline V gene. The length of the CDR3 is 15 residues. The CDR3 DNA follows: TGTGCCAGCAACGGGCGGGGGGGGTACACAGATACGCAGTATTTT. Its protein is CASNGRGGYTDTQYF.

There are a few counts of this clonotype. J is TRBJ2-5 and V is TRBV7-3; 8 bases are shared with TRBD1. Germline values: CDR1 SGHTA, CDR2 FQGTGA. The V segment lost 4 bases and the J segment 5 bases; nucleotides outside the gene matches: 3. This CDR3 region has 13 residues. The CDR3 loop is CASSSRGLETQYF. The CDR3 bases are TGTGCCAGCAGCTCCAGGGGGCTCGAGACCCAGTACTTC.

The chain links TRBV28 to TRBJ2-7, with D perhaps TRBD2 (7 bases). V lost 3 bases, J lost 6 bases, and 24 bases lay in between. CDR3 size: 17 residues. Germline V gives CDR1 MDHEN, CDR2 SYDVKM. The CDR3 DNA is TGTGCCAGCAGTTTCAGGGGAGGGCTTTTAGGCTCACTCGAGCAGTACTTC. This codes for CASSFRGGLLGSLEQYF.

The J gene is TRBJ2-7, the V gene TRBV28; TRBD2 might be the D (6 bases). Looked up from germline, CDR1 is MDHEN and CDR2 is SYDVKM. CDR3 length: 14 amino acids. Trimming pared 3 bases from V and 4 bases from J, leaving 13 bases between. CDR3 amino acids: CASSFSSVWYEQYF. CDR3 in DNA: TGTGCCAGCAGTTTCTCTAGCGTGTGGTACGAGCAGTACTTC.

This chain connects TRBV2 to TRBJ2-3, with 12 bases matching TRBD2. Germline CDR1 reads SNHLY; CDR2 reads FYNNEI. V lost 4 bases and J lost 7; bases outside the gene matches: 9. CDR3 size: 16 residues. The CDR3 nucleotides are TGTGCCAGCAGTGCGACACTAGCGGGGGGCTCACATACGCAGTATTTT. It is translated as CASSATLAGGSHTQYF.

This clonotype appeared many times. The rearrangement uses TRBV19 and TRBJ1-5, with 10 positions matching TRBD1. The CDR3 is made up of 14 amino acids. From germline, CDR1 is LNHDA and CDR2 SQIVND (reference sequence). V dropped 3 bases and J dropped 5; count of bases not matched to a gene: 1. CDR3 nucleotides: TGTGCCAGTAGTATTGGGACAGGGGATCAGCCCCAGCATTTT. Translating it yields CASSIGTGDQPQHF.

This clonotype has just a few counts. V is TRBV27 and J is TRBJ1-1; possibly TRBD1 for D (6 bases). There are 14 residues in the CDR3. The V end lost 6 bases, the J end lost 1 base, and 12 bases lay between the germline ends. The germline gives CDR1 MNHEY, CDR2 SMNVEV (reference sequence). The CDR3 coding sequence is TGTGCCAGCAGACAGGGACTGCAGAACACTGAAGCTTTCTTT. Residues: CASRQGLQNTEAFF.

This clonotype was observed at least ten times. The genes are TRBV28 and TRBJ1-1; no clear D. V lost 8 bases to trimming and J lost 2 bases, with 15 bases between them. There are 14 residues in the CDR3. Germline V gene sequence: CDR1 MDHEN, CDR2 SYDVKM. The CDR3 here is CASLDLGLNTEAFF. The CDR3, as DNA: TGTGCCAGCCTAGATCTAGGTTTAAACACTGAAGCTTTCTTT.

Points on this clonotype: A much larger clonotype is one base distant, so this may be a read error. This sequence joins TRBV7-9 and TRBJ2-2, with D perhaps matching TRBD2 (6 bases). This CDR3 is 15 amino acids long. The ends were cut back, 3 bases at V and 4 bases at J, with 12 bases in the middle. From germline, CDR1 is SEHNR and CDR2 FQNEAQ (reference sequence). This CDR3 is CASSFAGRSTGELFF. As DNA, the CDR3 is TGTGCCAGCAGCTTTGCGGGGCGGAGCACCGGGGAGCTGTTTTTT.

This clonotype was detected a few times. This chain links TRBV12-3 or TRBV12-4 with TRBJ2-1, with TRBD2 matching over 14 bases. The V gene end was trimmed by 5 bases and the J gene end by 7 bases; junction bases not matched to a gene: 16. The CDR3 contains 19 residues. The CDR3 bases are TGTGCCAGCAGTCTCGGACTAGCGGGGGGTAATAAAAGCCCAAATGAGCAGTTCTTC. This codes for CASSLGLAGGNKSPNEQFF.